The next 8 T cell receptor beta chains were all read from a single sample in a study of blood T cell repertoires in COVID-19. Sequencing used immunoSEQ multiplex PCR; TCRdb keeps in-frame clones, though not all of them. The sample consists of around 30,000 clones, roughly 80% of them appearing once. Input material: peripheral blood. These receptor sequences come from an older woman with active or convalescent COVID-19.

The J gene is TRBJ2-1, the V gene TRBV11-2; 10 bases fit TRBD2. Germline loops: CDR1 SGHAT, CDR2 FQNNGV. The CDR3 covers 15 residues. Trimming at V came to 5 bases and at J to 5 bases, leaving 6 bases not matched to a gene. The CDR3 region has the DNA TGTGCCAGCAGCAACAGACTAGCGGGTCACAATGAGCAGTTCTTC. As protein: CASSNRLAGHNEQFF.

The chain links TRBV2 to TRBJ2-5, with TRBD1 as a possible D gene (6 bases). Trimming stripped 1 base from V and 12 bases from J, with 15 bases between. Germline values: CDR1 SNHLY, CDR2 FYNNEI. This CDR3 is 13 amino acids long. The CDR3 nucleotides are TGTGCCAGCAGTGAAGTTCGACAGGTGGTAGAGTACTTC. This codes for CASSEVRQVVEYF.

The chain is built from TRBV19 and TRBJ1-5; tentative D call: TRBD1 (6 bases). There are 13 residues in the CDR3. V shed 5 bases and J shed 5 bases, with 10 bases lying between them. Germline V gene sequence: CDR1 LNHDA, CDR2 SQIVND (reference sequence). The chain's CDR3 is CASSEQGYQPQHF. The CDR3 DNA reads TGTGCCAGTAGTGAACAGGGCTATCAGCCCCAGCATTTT. The entire variable domain, with the rest obtained from reference TRBV19 and TRBJ1-5, is as follows: DGGITQSPKYLFRKEGQNVTLSCEQNLNHDAMYWYRQDPGQGLRLIYYSQIVNDFQKGDIAEGYSVSREKKESFPLTVTSAQKNPTAFYLCASSEQGYQPQHFGDGTRLSIL.

This clone appeared once. This chain uses TRBV19 with TRBJ1-2, with unresolved D. The CDR3 contains 12 residues. Germline CDR1 and CDR2: LNHDA and SQIVND (reference sequence). V was cut by 4 bases and J by 8 bases, with 11 bases left in between. Here the CDR3 reads CASSKLNFGYTF. The CDR3 region has the DNA TGTGCCAGTAGTAAATTAAACTTCGGCTACACCTTC. The variable domain in full, completed from reference TRBV19 and TRBJ1-2, reads DGGITQSPKYLFRKEGQNVTLSCEQNLNHDAMYWYRQDPGQGLRLIYYSQIVNDFQKGDIAEGYSVSREKKESFPLTVTSAQKNPTAFYLCASSKLNFGYTFGSGTRLTVV.

J is TRBJ1-6 and V is TRBV15; TRBD1 agrees at 7 bases. CDR3 size: 16 residues. The germline gives CDR1 LNHNV, CDR2 YYDKDF (reference sequence). The junction had 13 bases not matched to a gene; V was cut back by 7 bases and J by 7 bases. Written as DNA, the CDR3 is TGTGCCACCACCATCCGTGGACAGGAGAAGAATTCACCCCTCCACTTT. It specifies CATTIRGQEKNSPLHF. Together with reference TRBV15 and TRBJ1-6, the CDR3 gives the full variable domain: DAMVIQNPRYQVTQFGKPVTLSCSQTLNHNVMYWYQQKSSQAPKLLFHYYDKDFNNEADTPDNFQSRRPNTSFCFLDIRSPGLGDTAMYLCATTIRGQEKNSPLHFGNGTRLTVT.

This clone occurred a few times. The gene calls are TRBV14 and TRBJ2-1; TRBD2 might be the D (5 bases). V was pared by 0 bases and J by 6 bases, with 15 bases between. The CDR3 loop spans 16 amino acids. The V gene's germline CDR1 is SGHDN and CDR2 FVKESK. In DNA, the CDR3 is TGTGCCAGCAGCCAAGATGTCGGGGTAGGTGGCAATGAGCAGTTCTTC. Its protein product is CASSQDVGVGGNEQFF.

This chain joins TRBV6-6 and TRBJ2-6; tentative D call: TRBD1 (6 bases). V lost 5 bases, J lost 2 bases, and 13 bases lay in between. CDR1 and CDR2 (germline): MNHNY, SVGAGI (reference sequence). This CDR3 contains 16 residues. CDR3 nucleotide sequence: TGTGCCAGCAGTAGGCCTACAGGGACTGGGGCCAACGTCCTGACTTTC. It translates to CASSRPTGTGANVLTF.

The chain uses TRBV19 and TRBJ2-5; 7 positions agree with TRBD1. CDR3 length: 15 amino acids. V lost 3 bases, J lost 7 bases, and 11 bases stayed unmatched. Germline assignment: CDR1 LNHDA and CDR2 SQIVND (reference sequence). The CDR3 nucleotides are TGTGCCAGTAGTATCTCATTACAGGGGCAGGGGACCCAGTACTTC. Translation gives CASSISLQGQGTQYF.